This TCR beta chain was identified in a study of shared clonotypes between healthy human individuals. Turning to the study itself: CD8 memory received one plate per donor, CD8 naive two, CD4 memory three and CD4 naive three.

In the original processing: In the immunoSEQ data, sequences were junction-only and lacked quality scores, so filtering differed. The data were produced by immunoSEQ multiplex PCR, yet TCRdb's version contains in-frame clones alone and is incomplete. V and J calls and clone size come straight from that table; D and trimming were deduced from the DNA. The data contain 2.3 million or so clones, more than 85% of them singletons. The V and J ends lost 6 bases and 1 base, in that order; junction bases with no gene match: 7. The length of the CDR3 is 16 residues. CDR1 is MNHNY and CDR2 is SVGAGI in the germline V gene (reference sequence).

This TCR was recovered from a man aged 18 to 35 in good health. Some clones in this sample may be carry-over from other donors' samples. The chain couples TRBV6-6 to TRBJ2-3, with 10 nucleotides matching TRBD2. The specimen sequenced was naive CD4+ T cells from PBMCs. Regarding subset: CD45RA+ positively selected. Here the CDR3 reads CASSPRTSGRTDTQYF. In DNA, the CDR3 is TGTGCCAGCAGCCCAAGGACTAGCGGCCGCACAGATACGCAGTATTTT.